The entry below gives a single T cell receptor beta chain sequence along with its context. Its antigen is undetermined. V was cut by 4 bases and J by 1 base, with 13 bases left in between. The CDR3 sequence is 15 residues long. Per the germline V gene, CDR1 is LGHNA and CDR2 is YNFKEQ. Amplification used 60 Vbeta primers and 13 Jbeta primers. Only in-frame clones appear in the TCRdb table, and some are missing; sequencing was by immunoSEQ multiplex PCR. This table has around 170,000 clones, 75% to 90% appearing once. This specimen comes from a study of cytomegalovirus exposure and HLA in healthy donors. Findings of the study overall: The listing of 150 or so TCR beta chains classed them as cytomegalovirus-associated. A later examination showed that TCR association rates differed by HLA locus, with DRB1 most and HLA-C fewest. When analyzed later, a missense DCLRE1C variant was found to be linked to TCR beta V- and J-gene trimming.

Sequencing was performed on PBMCs. This clonotype was obtained from a man between 40 and 49 years old in good health and CMV-seropositive. The J gene is TRBJ1-1, the V gene TRBV4-2, with TRBD1 as a possible D gene (5 bases). The CDR3: CASSRATGRNTEAFF. CDR3 sequence (DNA): TGTGCCAGCAGCCGAGCAACAGGAAGGAACACTGAAGCTTTCTTT.